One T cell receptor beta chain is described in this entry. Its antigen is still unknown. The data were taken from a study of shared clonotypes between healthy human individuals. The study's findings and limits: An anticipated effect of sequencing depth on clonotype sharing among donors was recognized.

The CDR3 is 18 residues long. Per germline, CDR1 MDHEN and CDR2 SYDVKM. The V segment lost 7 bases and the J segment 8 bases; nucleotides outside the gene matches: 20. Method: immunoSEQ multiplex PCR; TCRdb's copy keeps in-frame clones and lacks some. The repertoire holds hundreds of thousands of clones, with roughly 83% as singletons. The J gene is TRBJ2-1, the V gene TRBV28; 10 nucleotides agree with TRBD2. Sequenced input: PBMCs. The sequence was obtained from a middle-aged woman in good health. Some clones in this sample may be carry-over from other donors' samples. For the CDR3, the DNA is TGTGCCAGCATCACTAGGCGGGGTAGCGGGAGGAGTATGGATGAGCAGTTCTTC. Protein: CASITRRGSGRSMDEQFF.